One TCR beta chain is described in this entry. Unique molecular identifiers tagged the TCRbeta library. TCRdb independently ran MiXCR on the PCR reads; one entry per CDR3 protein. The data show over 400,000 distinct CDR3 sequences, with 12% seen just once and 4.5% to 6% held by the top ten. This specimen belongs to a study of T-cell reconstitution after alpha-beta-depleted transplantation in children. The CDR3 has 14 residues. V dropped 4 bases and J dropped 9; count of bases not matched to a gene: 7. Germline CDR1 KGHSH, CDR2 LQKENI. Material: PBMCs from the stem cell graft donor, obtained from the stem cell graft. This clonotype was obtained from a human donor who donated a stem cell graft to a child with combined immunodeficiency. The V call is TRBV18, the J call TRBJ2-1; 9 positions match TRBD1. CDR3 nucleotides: TGTGCCAGCTCACAGTCTACAGGGGGCGTTGAGCAGTTCTTC. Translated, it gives CASSQSTGGVEQFF. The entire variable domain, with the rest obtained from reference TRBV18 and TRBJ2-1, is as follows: NAGVMQNPRHLVRRRGQEARLRCSPMKGHSHVYWYRQLPEEGLKFMVYLQKENIIDESGMPKERFSAEFPKEGPSILRIQQVVRGDSAAYFCASSQSTGGVEQFFGPGTRLTVL.